A selection of T cell receptor beta chains follows, all from one sample in a study of cytomegalovirus exposure and HLA in healthy donors. TCRdb keeps only in-frame clones here, not all; method: immunoSEQ multiplex PCR. The repertoire includes under 200,000 clones, 75% to 90% of them detected once, and 1.5% to 2% sits in the top ten. Material for sequencing was PBMCs. The receptors derive from a woman younger than 30 in good health and CMV-seronegative. The conserved cysteine and the conserved F or W are not part of the CDR3 here.

V gene: TRBV5-4
CDR3 protein: ASSLGGTGEYTQF

V gene: TRBV6-5
CDR3 protein: ASSYNQGAGELF

V gene: TRBV11-3
CDR3 protein: ASSLTDGYQETQY

V gene: TRBV7-8
CDR3 protein: ASSSPLGLNHPDTQY

V gene: TRBV15
CDR3 protein: ATSRDWAGGLNPLH

V gene: TRBV28
CDR3 protein: ASSSGGLYNSPLH

V gene: TRBV11-1
CDR3 protein: ASSPFKQGTYEQY

V gene: TRBV6-1
CDR3 protein: ASSEARVPYGYT

V gene: TRBV18
CDR3 protein: ASSAQGGTNTIY

V gene: TRBV5-4
CDR3 protein: ASSPKGENEQF

V gene: TRBV15
CDR3 protein: ATSRDTGGTYEQY

V gene: TRBV18
CDR3 protein: ASSPPAGEAF

V gene: TRBV5-1
CDR3 protein: ASSLGLAGGETQY

V gene: TRBV5-1
CDR3 protein: ASTAGQGYGYT

V gene: TRBV14
CDR3 protein: ASSLSNRDAF

V gene: TRBV10-3
CDR3 protein: AIRDPSGLDSYEQY